This entry describes one TCR beta chain. What it recognizes is unknown. The sample is drawn from a study of cytomegalovirus exposure and HLA in healthy donors. Study summary: In a later analysis, it was reported that the 90 to 150 validation repertoires had been produced on the same platform as the roughly 700 repertoires belonging to the first cohort. Points from the study as a whole: As confirmed in vitro, three CMV-associated chains were specific for CMV antigens. TCR sequences were mostly rare, though some public TCRs occurred in many donors.

Generated by immunoSEQ multiplex PCR, the TCRdb table keeps only in-frame clones and is missing some. The table lists around 70,000 clones, 85% to 95% of them singletons. The trim removed 0 bases at V and 8 bases at J, leaving 2 bases unmatched. This CDR3 has 14 amino acids. From germline, CDR1 is SGHRS and CDR2 YFSETQ. The V call is TRBV5-1, the J call TRBJ1-4; 9 bases fit TRBD1. Sequencing was performed on PBMCs. The sequence came from a man aged 18 to 30 in good health and CMV-seropositive. CDR3 DNA sequence: TGCGCCAGCAGCTTGGGACAGGGGGGCGAAAAACTGTTTTTT. This sequence encodes CASSLGQGGEKLFF.